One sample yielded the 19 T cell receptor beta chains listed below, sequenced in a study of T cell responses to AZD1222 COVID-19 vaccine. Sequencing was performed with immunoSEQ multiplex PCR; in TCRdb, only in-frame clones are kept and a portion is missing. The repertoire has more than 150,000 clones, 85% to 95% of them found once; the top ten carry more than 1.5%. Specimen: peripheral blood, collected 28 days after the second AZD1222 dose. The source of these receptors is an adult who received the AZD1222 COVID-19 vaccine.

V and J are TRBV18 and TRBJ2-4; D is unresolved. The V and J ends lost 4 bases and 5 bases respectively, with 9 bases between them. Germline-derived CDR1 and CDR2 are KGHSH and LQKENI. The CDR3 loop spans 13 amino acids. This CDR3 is CASSQNQENIQYF. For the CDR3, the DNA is TGTGCCAGCTCACAAAACCAGGAAAACATTCAGTACTTC.

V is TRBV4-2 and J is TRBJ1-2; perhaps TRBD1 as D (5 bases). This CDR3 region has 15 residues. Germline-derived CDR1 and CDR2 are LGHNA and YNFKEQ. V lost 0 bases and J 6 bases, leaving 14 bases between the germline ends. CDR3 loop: CASSQDTSGNDGYTF. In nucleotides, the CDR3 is TGTGCCAGCAGCCAAGATACGTCAGGGAACGATGGCTACACCTTC.

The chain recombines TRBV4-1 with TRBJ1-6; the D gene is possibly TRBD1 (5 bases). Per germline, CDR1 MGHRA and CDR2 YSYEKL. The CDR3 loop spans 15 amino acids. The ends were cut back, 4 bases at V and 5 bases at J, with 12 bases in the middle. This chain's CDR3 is CASSRTQGDNSPLHF. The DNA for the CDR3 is TGCGCCAGCAGCCGAACTCAAGGGGATAATTCACCCCTCCACTTT.

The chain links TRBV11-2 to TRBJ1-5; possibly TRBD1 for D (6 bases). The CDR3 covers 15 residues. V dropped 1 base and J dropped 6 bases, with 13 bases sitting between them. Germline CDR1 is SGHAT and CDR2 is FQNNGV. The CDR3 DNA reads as TGTGCCAGCAGCTTAGTGTCCGGGGGCCCTCAGCCCCAGCATTTT. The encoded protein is CASSLVSGGPQPQHF.

The CDR3: CASSQGQMNTEAFF. The CDR3 DNA is TGCGCCAGCAGCCAGGGACAGATGAACACTGAAGCTTTCTTT. The gene calls are TRBV4-1 and TRBJ1-1; 7 nucleotides line up with TRBD1. CDR1 is MGHRA and CDR2 is YSYEKL in the germline V gene. The CDR3 covers 14 residues. J gave up 0 bases and V 3 bases, and 1 base lay outside the gene matches.

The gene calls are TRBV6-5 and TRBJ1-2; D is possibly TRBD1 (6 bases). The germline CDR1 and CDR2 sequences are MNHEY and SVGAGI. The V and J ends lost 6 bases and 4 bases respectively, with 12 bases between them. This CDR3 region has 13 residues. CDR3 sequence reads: CASSLQGVYGYTF. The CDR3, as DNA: TGTGCCAGCAGCCTACAGGGAGTCTATGGCTACACCTTC.

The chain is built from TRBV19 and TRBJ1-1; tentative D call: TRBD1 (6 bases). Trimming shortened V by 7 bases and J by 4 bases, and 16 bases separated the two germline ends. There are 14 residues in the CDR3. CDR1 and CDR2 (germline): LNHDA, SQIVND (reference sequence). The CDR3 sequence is CASKFRRGGTEAFF. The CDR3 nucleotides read TGTGCCAGTAAATTCCGAAGAGGGGGCACTGAAGCTTTCTTT.

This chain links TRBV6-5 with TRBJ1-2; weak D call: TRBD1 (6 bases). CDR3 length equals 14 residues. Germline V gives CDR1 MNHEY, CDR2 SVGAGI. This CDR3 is CVSRVRGGYYGYTF. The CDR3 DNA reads TGTGTGAGCCGTGTTAGGGGGGGTTACTATGGCTACACCTTC.

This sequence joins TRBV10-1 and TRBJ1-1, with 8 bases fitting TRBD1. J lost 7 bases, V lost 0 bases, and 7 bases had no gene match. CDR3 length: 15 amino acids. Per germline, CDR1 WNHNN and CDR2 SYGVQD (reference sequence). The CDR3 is CASSESIGQGHEAFF. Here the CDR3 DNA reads TGCGCCAGCAGTGAGTCGATTGGACAGGGTCATGAAGCTTTCTTT.

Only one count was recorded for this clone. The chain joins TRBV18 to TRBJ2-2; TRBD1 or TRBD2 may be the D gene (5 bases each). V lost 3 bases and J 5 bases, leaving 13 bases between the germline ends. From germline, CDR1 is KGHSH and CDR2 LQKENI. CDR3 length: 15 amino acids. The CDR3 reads CASSPDGAKTGELFF. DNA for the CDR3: TGTGCCAGCTCACCCGACGGGGCCAAGACCGGGGAGCTGTTTTTT. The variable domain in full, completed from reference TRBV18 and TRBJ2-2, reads NAGVMQNPRHLVRRRGQEARLRCSPMKGHSHVYWYRQLPEEGLKFMVYLQKENIIDESGMPKERFSAEFPKEGPSILRIQQVVRGDSAAYFCASSPDGAKTGELFFGEGSRLTVL.

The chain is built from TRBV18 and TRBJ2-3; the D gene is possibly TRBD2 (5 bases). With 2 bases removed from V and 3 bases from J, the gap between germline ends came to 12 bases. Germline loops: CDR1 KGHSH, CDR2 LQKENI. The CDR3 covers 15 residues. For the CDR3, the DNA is TGTGCCAGCTCACCAGGGGAGTCATGGACAGATACGCAGTATTTT. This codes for CASSPGESWTDTQYF.

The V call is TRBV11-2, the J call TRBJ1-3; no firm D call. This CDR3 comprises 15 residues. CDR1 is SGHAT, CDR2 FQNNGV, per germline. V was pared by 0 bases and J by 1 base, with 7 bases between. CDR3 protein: CASSLDRFSGNTIYF. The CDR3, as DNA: TGTGCCAGCAGCTTAGATCGATTTTCTGGAAACACCATATATTTT. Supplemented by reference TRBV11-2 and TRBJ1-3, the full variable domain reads EAGVAQSPRYKIIEKRQSVAFWCNPISGHATLYWYQQILGQGPKLLIQFQNNGVVDDSQLPKDRFSAERLKGVDSTLKIQPAKLEDSAVYLCASSLDRFSGNTIYFGEGSWLTVV.

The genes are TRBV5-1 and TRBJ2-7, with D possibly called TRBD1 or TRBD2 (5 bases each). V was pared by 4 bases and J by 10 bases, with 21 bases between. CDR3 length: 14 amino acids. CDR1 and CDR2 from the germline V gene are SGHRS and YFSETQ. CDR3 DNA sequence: TGCGCCAGCAGCCGAGGGGCAGAGCCTACGATACAGTACTTC. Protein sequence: CASSRGAEPTIQYF.

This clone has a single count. In DNA, the CDR3 is TGCGCCAGCAGCATGGGACGCAGCTCCTACGAGCAGTACTTC. It translates to CASSMGRSSYEQYF. This chain connects TRBV5-1 to TRBJ2-7; TRBD1 or TRBD2 may be the D gene (5 bases each). Trimming shortened V by 4 bases and J by 0 bases, and 11 bases separated the two germline ends. From germline, CDR1 is SGHRS and CDR2 YFSETQ. There are 14 residues in the CDR3. The whole variable domain, remainder taken from reference TRBV5-1 and TRBJ2-7, is KAGVTQTPRYLIKTRGQQVTLSCSPISGHRSVSWYQQTPGQGLQFLFEYFSETQRNKGNFPGRFSGRQFSNSRSEMNVSTLELGDSALYLCASSMGRSSYEQYFGPGTRLTVT.

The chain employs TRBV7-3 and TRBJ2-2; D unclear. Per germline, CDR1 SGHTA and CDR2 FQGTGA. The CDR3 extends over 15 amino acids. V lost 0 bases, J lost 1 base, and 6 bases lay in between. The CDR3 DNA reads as TGTGCCAGCAGCTTAACCGCTCGGAACACCGGGGAGCTGTTTTTT. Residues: CASSLTARNTGELFF. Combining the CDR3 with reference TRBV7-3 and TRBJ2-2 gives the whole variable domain GAGVSQTPSNKVTEKGKYVELRCDPISGHTALYWYRQSLGQGPEFLIYFQGTGAADDSGLPNDRFFAVRPEGSVSTLKIQRTERGDSAVYLCASSLTARNTGELFFGEGSRLTVL.

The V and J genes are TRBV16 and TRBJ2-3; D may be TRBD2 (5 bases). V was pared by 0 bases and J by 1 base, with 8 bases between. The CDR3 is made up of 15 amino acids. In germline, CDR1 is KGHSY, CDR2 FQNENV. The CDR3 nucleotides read TGTGCCAGCAGCCAATCTGGCGGGCGCACAGATACGCAGTATTTT. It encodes CASSQSGGRTDTQYF.

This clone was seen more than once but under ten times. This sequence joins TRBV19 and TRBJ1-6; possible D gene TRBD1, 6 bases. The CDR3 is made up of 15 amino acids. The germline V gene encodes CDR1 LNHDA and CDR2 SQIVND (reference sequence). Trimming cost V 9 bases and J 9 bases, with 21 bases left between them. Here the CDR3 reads CASRSGGQTLSPLHF. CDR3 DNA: TGTGCCAGCAGGAGCGGGGGGCAGACTCTTTCACCCCTCCACTTT.

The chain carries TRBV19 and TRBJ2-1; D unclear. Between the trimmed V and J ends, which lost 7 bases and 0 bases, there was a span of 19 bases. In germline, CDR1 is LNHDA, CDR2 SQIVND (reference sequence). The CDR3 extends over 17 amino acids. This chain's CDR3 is CASTPKALVGSYNEQFF. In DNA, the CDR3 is TGTGCCAGTACCCCGAAGGCGCTAGTCGGCTCCTACAATGAGCAGTTCTTC.

CDR3 sequence reads: CASRSGGNYEQYF. CDR3 bases: TGTGCCAGCAGAAGCGGGGGTAACTACGAGCAGTACTTC. The rearrangement links TRBV6-5 to TRBJ2-7, with TRBD2 matching over 8 bases. This CDR3 comprises 13 residues. Germline V gene sequence: CDR1 MNHEY, CDR2 SVGAGI. V shed 6 bases and J 3 bases; nucleotides not matched to a gene: 4.